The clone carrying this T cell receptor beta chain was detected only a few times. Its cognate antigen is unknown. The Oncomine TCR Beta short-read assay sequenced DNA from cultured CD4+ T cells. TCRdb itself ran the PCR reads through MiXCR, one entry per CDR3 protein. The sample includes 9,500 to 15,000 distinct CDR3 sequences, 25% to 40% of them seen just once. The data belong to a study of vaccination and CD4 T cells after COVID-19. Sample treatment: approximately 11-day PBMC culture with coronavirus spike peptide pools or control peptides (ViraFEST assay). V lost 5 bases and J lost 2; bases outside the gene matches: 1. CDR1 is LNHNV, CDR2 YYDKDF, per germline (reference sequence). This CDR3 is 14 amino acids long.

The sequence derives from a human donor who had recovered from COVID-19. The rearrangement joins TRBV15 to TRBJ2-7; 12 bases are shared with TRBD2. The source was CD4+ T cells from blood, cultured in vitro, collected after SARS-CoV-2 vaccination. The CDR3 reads CATSRTSGAYEQYF. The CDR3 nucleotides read TGTGCCACCAGCCGGACTAGCGGGGCCTACGAGCAGTACTTC.